This TCR beta chain comes out of a study of cytotoxic CD8 clonotypes in ibrutinib-treated CLL. Repertoires were generated with immunoSEQ multiplex PCR, while TCRdb's copy carries only in-frame clones and drops some. The table has tens of thousands of clones, about 86% seen once. The CDR3 length is 15 residues. V dropped 5 bases and J dropped 8; count of bases not matched to a gene: 9. Germline CDR1 reads MNHEY; CDR2 reads SMNVEV (reference sequence). The gene calls are TRBV27 and TRBJ2-1, with TRBD2 matching over 10 bases. Material: PBMCs, obtained before ibrutinib treatment. The receptor comes from a human donor with chronic lymphocytic leukemia. The CDR3 region has the DNA TGTGCCAGCAGTAAGCGGGAGGGGATCGTGGATGAGCAGTTCTTC. This translates into CASSKREGIVDEQFF.